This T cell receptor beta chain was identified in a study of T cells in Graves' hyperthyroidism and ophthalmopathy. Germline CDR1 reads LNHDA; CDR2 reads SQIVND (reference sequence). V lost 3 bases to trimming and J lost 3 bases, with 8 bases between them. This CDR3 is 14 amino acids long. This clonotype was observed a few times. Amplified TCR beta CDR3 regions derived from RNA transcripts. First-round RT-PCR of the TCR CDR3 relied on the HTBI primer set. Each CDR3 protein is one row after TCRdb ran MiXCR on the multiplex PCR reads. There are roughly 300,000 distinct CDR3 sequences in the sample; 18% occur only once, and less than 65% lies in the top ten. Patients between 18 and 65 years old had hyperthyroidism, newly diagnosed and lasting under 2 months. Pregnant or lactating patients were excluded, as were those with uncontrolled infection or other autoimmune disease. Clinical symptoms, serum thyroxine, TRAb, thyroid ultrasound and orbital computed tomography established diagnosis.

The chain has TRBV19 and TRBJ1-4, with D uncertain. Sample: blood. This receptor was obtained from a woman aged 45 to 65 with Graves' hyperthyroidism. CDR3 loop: CASSIGIANEKLFF. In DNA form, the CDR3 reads TGTGCCAGTAGTATCGGGATTGCTAATGAAAAACTGTTTTTT.